The clone carrying this T cell receptor beta chain has more than one count but fewer than ten. These data originate in a study of blood T cell repertoires in COVID-19. For the study at large: Samples came from the United States, Italy and Spain, spanning acute and convalescent COVID-19. In each case, the material was cDNA or gDNA derived from T cells, B-cell-depleted T cells, or PBMCs.

CDR1 and CDR2 (germline): MDHEN, SYDVKM. The CDR3 sequence is 14 residues long. V trimming: 5 bases; J trimming: 3 bases; junction bases outside the gene matches: 6. Per the original methods: Amplifying reference gene primers gave estimates of nucleated cell counts. Sequenced by immunoSEQ multiplex PCR; TCRdb stores in-frame clones only, minus some. V and J calls and clone size come straight from that table; D and trimming were deduced from the DNA. The table includes about 33,000 clones, approximately 85% detected once. Sequencing was performed on peripheral blood. The chain links TRBV28 to TRBJ2-5; 7 bases are a match to TRBD1. The receptor's source is a man aged 55 to 70 with active COVID-19. The CDR3 protein is CASSPGQLKETQYF. CDR3 coding DNA: TGTGCCAGCAGTCCGGGACAGTTGAAAGAGACCCAGTACTTC. The whole variable domain, remainder taken from reference TRBV28 and TRBJ2-5, is DVKVTQSSRYLVKRTGEKVFLECVQDMDHENMFWYRQDPGLGLRLIYFSYDVKMKEKGDIPEGYSVSREKKERFSLILESASTNQTSMYLCASSPGQLKETQYFGPGTRLLVL.